Listed below are T cell receptor beta chains from one sample, sequenced in a study of T cell responses to AZD1222 COVID-19 vaccine. The repertoire was sequenced with immunoSEQ multiplex PCR; TCRdb's copy has only in-frame clones and lacks some. Here the sample spans about 130,000 clones, about 90% being singletons. Sequenced material: peripheral blood, taken on day 0 of AZD1222 vaccination. Receptors were obtained from an adult in good health. The CDR3 runs from the conserved cysteine through the conserved F or W. The D gene is left open where the match is weak. Clone size is given for some rows only: seen once, a few or many times, or a class if the clone is expanded.

D: .
size: .
J: TRBJ2-3
V: TRBV5-1
CDR3: CASSWDLTDTQYF
DNA: TGCGCCAGCAGCTGGGATCTCACAGATACGCAGTATTTT

D: .
size: .
J: TRBJ2-3
V: TRBV5-1
CDR3: CASSPRDGDTQYF
DNA: TGCGCCAGCAGCCCGAGAGACGGAGATACGCAGTATTTT

D: .
size: .
J: TRBJ2-1
V: TRBV7-9
CDR3: CASSENNEQFF
DNA: TGTGCCAGCAGCGAAAACAATGAGCAGTTCTTC

D: .
size: .
J: TRBJ2-1
V: TRBV20-1
CDR3: CSASPRDRWSYNEQFF
DNA: TGCAGTGCTAGTCCCCGAGATCGATGGTCCTACAATGAGCAGTTCTTC

D: .
size: .
J: TRBJ1-1
V: TRBV19
CDR3: CASIGGRDTEAFF
DNA: TGTGCCAGTATAGGAGGCAGGGACACTGAAGCTTTCTTT

D: .
size: .
J: TRBJ2-2
V: TRBV6-6
CDR3: CASRDEGYTGELFF
DNA: TGTGCCAGCAGGGACGAGGGGTACACCGGGGAGCTGTTTTTT

D: TRBD1
size: .
J: TRBJ1-1
V: TRBV30
CDR3: CAHVGQGMNTEAFF
DNA: TGTGCCCATGTGGGACAGGGGATGAACACTGAAGCTTTCTTT

D: .
size: .
J: TRBJ1-3
V: TRBV19
CDR3: CASSPHGNTIYF
DNA: TGTGCCAGTAGCCCCCACGGAAACACCATATATTTT

D: TRBD1
size: .
J: TRBJ2-7
V: TRBV7-9
CDR3: CASSAKPGQGAGYEQYF
DNA: TGTGCCAGCAGCGCCAAGCCGGGACAGGGGGCGGGCTACGAGCAGTACTTC

D: TRBD1
size: .
J: TRBJ1-4
V: TRBV7-9
CDR3: CASSYGQARRVNEKLFF
DNA: TGTGCCAGCAGCTATGGACAGGCGCGCCGCGTTAATGAAAAACTGTTTTTT

D: .
size: few
J: TRBJ2-7
V: TRBV5-5
CDR3: CASSSPFYEQYF
DNA: TGTGCCAGCAGCTCGCCATTCTACGAGCAGTACTTC

D: .
size: .
J: TRBJ1-1
V: TRBV7-2
CDR3: CASSSQGSTEAFF
DNA: TGTGCCAGCAGTTCCCAGGGGTCCACTGAAGCTTTCTTT

D: TRBD1
size: .
J: TRBJ1-5
V: TRBV6-5
CDR3: CASSATGGGSQPQHF
DNA: TGTGCCAGCAGCGCTACAGGGGGCGGGAGTCAGCCCCAGCATTTT

D: TRBD1
size: .
J: TRBJ2-5
V: TRBV27
CDR3: CASSWDRDGTQYF
DNA: TGTGCCAGCAGCTGGGACAGGGACGGGACCCAGTACTTC

D: .
size: .
J: TRBJ1-4
V: TRBV12-3/TRBV12-4
CDR3: CASSSIPNSKLFF
DNA: TGTGCCAGCAGTTCGATCCCTAATTCAAAACTGTTTTTT

D: .
size: .
J: TRBJ1-5
V: TRBV7-9
CDR3: CASALTSNQPQHF
DNA: TGTGCCAGCGCCCTCACTAGCAATCAGCCCCAGCATTTT

D: .
size: .
J: TRBJ1-5
V: TRBV12-3/TRBV12-4
CDR3: CASSLRMGQPQHF
DNA: TGTGCCAGCAGTTTAAGAATGGGTCAGCCCCAGCATTTT

D: TRBD1
size: .
J: TRBJ2-7
V: TRBV6-5
CDR3: CASSQGQGGYEQYF
DNA: TGTGCCAGCAGTCAGGGACAGGGGGGGTACGAGCAGTACTTC

D: TRBD1
size: .
J: TRBJ2-5
V: TRBV2
CDR3: CASSELRQGGTQYF
DNA: TGTGCCAGCAGTGAACTTAGACAGGGGGGGACCCAGTACTTC

D: .
size: .
J: TRBJ1-2
V: TRBV12-3/TRBV12-4
CDR3: CASRFSGVYGYTF
DNA: TGTGCCAGCAGGTTTTCGGGGGTCTATGGCTACACCTTC

D: .
size: .
J: TRBJ1-1
V: TRBV9
CDR3: CASSAQDSEAFF
DNA: TGTGCCAGCAGCGCCCAAGACAGTGAAGCTTTCTTT

D: TRBD1
size: .
J: TRBJ1-2
V: TRBV7-9
CDR3: CASSSPGTGGYRYTF
DNA: TGTGCCAGCAGCTCCCCCGGGACAGGGGGCTATCGCTACACCTTC

D: TRBD1
size: .
J: TRBJ1-2
V: TRBV5-1
CDR3: CASSQQGADSYGYTF
DNA: TGCGCCAGCTCCCAACAGGGGGCGGACAGCTATGGCTACACCTTC

D: TRBD1
size: .
J: TRBJ2-7
V: TRBV7-9
CDR3: CASSYGQGRGYEQYF
DNA: TGTGCCAGCAGCTACGGACAGGGACGGGGGTACGAGCAGTACTTC

D: TRBD2
size: .
J: TRBJ2-3
V: TRBV9
CDR3: CASSATSGSVDTQYF
DNA: TGTGCCAGCAGCGCGACTAGCGGGAGTGTGGATACGCAGTATTTT